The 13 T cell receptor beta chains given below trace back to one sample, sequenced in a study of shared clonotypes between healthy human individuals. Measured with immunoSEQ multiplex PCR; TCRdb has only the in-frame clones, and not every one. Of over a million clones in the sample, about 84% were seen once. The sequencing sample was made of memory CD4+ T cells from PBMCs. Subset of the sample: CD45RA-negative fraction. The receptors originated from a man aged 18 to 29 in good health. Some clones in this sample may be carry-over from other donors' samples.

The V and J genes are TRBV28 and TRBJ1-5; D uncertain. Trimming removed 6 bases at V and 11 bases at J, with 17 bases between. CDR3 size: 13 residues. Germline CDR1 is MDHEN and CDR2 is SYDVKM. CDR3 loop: CASRSSGVLTQHF. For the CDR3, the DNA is TGTGCCAGCAGATCTTCCGGCGTTTTGACCCAGCATTTT.

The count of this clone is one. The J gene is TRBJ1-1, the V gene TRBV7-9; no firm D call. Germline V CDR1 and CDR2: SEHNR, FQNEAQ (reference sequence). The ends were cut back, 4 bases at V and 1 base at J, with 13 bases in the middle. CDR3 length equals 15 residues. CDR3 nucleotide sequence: TGTGCCAGCAGCTCCTCTCTCTCGCGGAACACTGAAGCTTTCTTT. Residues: CASSSSLSRNTEAFF.

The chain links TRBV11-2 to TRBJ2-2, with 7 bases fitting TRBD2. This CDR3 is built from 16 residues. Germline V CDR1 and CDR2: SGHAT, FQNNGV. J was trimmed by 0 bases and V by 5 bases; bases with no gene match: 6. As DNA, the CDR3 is TGTGCCAGCAGCCCGACTAGCACCGCGAACACCGGGGAGCTGTTTTTT. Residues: CASSPTSTANTGELFF.

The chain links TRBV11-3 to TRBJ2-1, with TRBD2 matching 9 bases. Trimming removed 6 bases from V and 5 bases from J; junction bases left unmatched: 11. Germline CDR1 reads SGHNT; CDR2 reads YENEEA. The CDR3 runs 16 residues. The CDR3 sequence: CASRKVAGAGNNEQFF. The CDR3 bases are TGTGCCAGCAGAAAAGTAGCGGGAGCGGGAAACAATGAGCAGTTCTTC.

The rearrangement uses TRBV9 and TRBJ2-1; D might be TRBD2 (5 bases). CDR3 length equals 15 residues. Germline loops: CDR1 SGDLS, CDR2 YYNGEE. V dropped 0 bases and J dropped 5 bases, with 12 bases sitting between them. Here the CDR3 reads CASSVAPAADNEQFF. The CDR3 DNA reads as TGTGCCAGCAGCGTAGCTCCAGCGGCTGACAATGAGCAGTTCTTC.

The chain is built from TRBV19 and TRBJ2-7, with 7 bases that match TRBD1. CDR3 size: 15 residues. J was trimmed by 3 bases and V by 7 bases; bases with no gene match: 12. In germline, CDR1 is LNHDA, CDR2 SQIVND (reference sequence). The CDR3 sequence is CASTPGTAQNYEQYF. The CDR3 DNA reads TGTGCCAGTACCCCCGGGACAGCCCAGAACTACGAGCAGTACTTC.

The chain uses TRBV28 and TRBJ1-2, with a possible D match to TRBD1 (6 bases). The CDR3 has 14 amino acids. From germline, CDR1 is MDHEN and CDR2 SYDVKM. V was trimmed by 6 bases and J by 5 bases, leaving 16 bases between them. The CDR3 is CASSSLDRLYGYTF. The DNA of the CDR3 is TGTGCCAGCAGCTCCTTGGACAGACTTTATGGCTACACCTTC.

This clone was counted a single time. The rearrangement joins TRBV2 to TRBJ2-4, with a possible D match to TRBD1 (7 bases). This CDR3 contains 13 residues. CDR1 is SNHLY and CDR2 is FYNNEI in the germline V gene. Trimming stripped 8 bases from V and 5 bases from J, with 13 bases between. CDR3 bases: TGTGCCAGCTACGCCAGGGGGGAAAACATTCAGTACTTC. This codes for CASYARGENIQYF.

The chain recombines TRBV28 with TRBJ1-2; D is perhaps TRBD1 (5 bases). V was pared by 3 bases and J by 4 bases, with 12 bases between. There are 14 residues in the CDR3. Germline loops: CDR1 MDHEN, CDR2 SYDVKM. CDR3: CASSFRDSLYGYTF. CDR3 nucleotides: TGTGCCAGCAGTTTCCGCGACAGCCTCTATGGCTACACCTTC.

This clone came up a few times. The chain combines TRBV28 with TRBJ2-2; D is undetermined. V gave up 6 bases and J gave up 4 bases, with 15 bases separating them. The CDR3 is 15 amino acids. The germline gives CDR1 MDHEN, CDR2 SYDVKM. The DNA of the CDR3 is TGTGCCAGCAGCGCTGCGAGTTGGGGCACCGGGGAGCTGTTTTTT. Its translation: CASSAASWGTGELFF.

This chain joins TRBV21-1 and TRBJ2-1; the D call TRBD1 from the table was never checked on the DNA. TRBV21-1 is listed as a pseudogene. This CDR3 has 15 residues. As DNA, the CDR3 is TGTGCCAGCAGCCTCCGGGACAGGGGTAGCGGTGAGCAGTTCTTC. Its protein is CASSLRDRGSGEQFF.

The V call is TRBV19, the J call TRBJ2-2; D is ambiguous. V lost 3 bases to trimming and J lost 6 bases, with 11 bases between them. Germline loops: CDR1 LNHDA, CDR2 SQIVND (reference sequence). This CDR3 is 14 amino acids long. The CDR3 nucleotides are TGTGCCAGTAGTATGTCCCCCACTGCCGGGGAGCTGTTTTTT. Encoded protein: CASSMSPTAGELFF. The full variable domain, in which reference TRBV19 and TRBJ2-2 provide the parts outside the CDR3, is DGGITQSPKYLFRKEGQNVTLSCEQNLNHDAMYWYRQDPGQGLRLIYYSQIVNDFQKGDIAEGYSVSREKKESFPLTVTSAQKNPTAFYLCASSMSPTAGELFFGEGSRLTVL.

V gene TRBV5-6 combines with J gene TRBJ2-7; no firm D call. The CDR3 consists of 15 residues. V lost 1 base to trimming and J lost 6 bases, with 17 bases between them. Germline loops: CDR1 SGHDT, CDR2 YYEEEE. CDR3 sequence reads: CASSLLSVVYLEQYF. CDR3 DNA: TGTGCCAGCAGCTTGCTAAGCGTTGTATACCTCGAGCAGTACTTC.